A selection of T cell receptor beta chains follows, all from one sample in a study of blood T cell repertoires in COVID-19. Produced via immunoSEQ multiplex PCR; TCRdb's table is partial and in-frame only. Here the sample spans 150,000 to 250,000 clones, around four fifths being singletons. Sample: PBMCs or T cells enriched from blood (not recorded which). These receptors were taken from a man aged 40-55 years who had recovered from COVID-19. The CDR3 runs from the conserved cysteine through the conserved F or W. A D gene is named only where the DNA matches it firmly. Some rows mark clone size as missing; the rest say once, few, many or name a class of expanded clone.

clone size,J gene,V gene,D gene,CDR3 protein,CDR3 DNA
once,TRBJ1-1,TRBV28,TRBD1,CASSHRSMTGVGTEAFF,TGTGCCAGCAGTCACCGATCAATGACAGGGGTGGGAACTGAAGCTTTCTTT
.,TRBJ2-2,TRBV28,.,CASSLPPLAGAGELFF,TGTGCCAGCAGCCTCCCCCCTCTAGCAGGCGCCGGGGAGCTGTTTTTT
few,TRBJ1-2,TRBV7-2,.,CASSYSRQTSNYGYTF,TGTGCCAGCAGCTACTCCAGACAGACCTCAAACTATGGCTACACCTTC
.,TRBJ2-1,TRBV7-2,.,CASSSRQAAYTIF,TGTGCCAGCAGCTCTCGACAGGCTGCCTACACGATCTTC
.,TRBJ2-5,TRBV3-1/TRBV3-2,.,CASSRQQGRETQYF,TGTGCCAGCAGCCGACAACAGGGCAGAGAGACCCAGTACTTC
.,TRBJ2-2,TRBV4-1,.,CASSRGVLPGELFF,TGCGCCAGCAGCCGCGGAGTCCTACCCGGGGAGCTGTTTTTT
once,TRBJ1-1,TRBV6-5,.,CASSPQGFVATEAFF,TGTGCCAGCAGTCCACAGGGATTCGTCGCCACTGAAGCTTTCTTT
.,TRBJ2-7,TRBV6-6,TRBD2,CASRRGTSGSYEQYF,TGTGCCAGCAGGCGAGGGACTAGCGGGAGTTACGAGCAGTACTTC
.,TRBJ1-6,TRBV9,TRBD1,CASSVAQGANGMISPLHF,TGTGCCAGCAGCGTAGCCCAGGGGGCCAATGGTATGATTTCACCCCTCCACTTT
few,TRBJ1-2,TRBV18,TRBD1,CASSPPDRGGLGYGYTF,TGTGCCAGCTCACCACCGGACAGGGGCGGTTTAGGCTATGGCTACACCTTC
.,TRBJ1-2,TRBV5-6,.,CASSRGDGGYTF,TGTGCCAGCAGCCGGGGGGACGGTGGCTACACCTTC
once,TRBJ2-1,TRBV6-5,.,CASSYSGANNEQFF,TGTGCCAGCAGTTACTCTGGGGCCAACAATGAGCAGTTCTTC
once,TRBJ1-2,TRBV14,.,CASSQGLYGYTF,TGTGCCAGCAGCCAGGGGCTCTATGGCTACACCTTC
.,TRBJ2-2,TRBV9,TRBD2,CASTPGGYTGELFF,TGTGCCAGCACCCCCGGGGGGTACACCGGGGAGCTGTTTTTT
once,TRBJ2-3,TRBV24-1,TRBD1,CATSDLGQGASDTQYF,TGTGCCACCAGTGATCTCGGACAGGGGGCGTCAGATACGCAGTATTTT
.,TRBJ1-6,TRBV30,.,CAWRDFYNSPLHF,TGTGCCTGGAGGGACTTCTATAATTCACCCCTCCACTTT
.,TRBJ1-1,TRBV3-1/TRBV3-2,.,CASTVGLNAEAFF,TGTGCCAGCACTGTGGGGCTGAACGCTGAAGCTTTCTTT
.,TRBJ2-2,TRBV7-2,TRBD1,CASSLAPFGQGWDTGELFF,TGTGCCAGCAGCTTAGCCCCATTTGGACAGGGTTGGGACACCGGGGAGCTGTTTTTT
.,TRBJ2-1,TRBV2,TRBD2,CASSGGTRPGEQFF,TGTGCCAGCAGTGGGGGGACTAGACCGGGTGAGCAGTTCTTC
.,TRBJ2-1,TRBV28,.,CASNELVGPGNEQFF,TGTGCCAGCAACGAACTAGTTGGGCCGGGCAATGAGCAGTTCTTC
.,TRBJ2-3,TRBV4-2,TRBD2,CASSQASDAGVDTQYF,TGTGCCAGCAGCCAAGCTTCGGATGCGGGAGTGGATACGCAGTATTTT
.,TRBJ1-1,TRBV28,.,CASSFGGAVTEAFF,TGTGCCAGCAGTTTCGGGGGGGCCGTAACTGAAGCTTTCTTT
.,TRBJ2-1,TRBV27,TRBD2,CASSPAGEPYNEQFF,TGTGCCAGCAGTCCGGCGGGAGAGCCCTACAATGAGCAGTTCTTC
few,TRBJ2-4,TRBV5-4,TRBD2,CASSSSIAGLRDIQYF,TGTGCCAGCAGTTCTAGTATAGCGGGATTGAGGGACATTCAGTACTTC